These 19 T cell receptor beta chains share one sample of origin, sequenced in a study of graft-versus-host responses after intestinal transplantation (dated by TCRdb to the early 2020s). The method behind the library was the immunoSEQ multiplex PCR assay. TCRdb re-hosts the immuneACCESS table, in-frame sequences only. Its copies lack some clones; in the studies checked, an unresolved V gene accounts for under half of them, and the cause for the rest is not known. The sample records 35,000 to 45,000 clones, more than 80% of which are singletons. About 4% of the sample is taken by the ten largest. The specimen was PBMCs, collected 700 to 850 days after intestinal transplantation. The receptors were gathered from a human patient who received an intestinal transplant, so some T cells may come from the graft donor.

This chain joins TRBV7-9 and TRBJ1-2, with 8 bases identical to TRBD1. From germline, CDR1 is SEHNR and CDR2 FQNEAQ (reference sequence). This CDR3 comprises 13 residues. V was clipped by 5 bases and J by 5 bases; unmatched bases: 4. CDR3 sequence reads: CASSQGAGYGYTF. The CDR3 DNA reads as TGTGCCAGCAGCCAGGGGGCGGGATATGGCTACACCTTC.

The rearrangement links TRBV30 to TRBJ1-6, with D maybe TRBD1 (6 bases). This CDR3 spans 13 amino acids. The ends were cut back, 5 bases at V and 8 bases at J, with 13 bases in the middle. The germline gives CDR1 GTSNPN, CDR2 SVGIG (reference sequence). CDR3 region: CAWGRQEDSPLHF. The CDR3 nucleotides are TGTGCCTGGGGAAGACAGGAAGATTCACCCCTCCACTTT.

The chain links TRBV19 to TRBJ1-1; tentatively, D is TRBD1 (6 bases). V lost 3 bases and J lost 6, with 20 bases in between. This CDR3 region has 16 residues. The V gene's germline CDR1 is LNHDA and CDR2 SQIVND (reference sequence). This chain's CDR3 is CASSMPSPGARAEAFF. CDR3 coding DNA: TGTGCCAGTAGTATGCCTTCTCCGGGGGCGAGAGCTGAAGCTTTCTTT.

The chain joins TRBV5-1 to TRBJ1-2; 7 bases fit TRBD1. Germline trimming cut 1 base from V and 7 bases from J; bases unmatched to any gene: 7. This CDR3 is 14 amino acids long. CDR1 SGHRS and CDR2 YFSETQ come from the germline V gene. Here the CDR3 reads CASSLNDRVGGYTF. The CDR3 coding sequence is TGCGCCAGCAGCTTGAATGACAGGGTGGGTGGCTACACCTTC.

A few counts support this clone. J is TRBJ1-6 and V is TRBV5-6; 8 bases are a match to TRBD1. The J segment lost 7 bases and the V segment lost 2 bases, leaving 11 bases of the junction unmatched. CDR1 is SGHDT, CDR2 YYEEEE, per germline. CDR3 length: 17 residues. The CDR3 DNA reads TGTGCCAGCAGCTTTCGTAAAGGCAGGGGGCCGAATTCACCCCTCCACTTT. Protein product: CASSFRKGRGPNSPLHF.

V is TRBV11-2 and J is TRBJ2-1; tentative D call: TRBD2 (5 bases). The CDR3 covers 14 residues. Trimming removed 5 bases at V and 0 bases at J, with 8 bases between. CDR1 and CDR2 from the germline V gene are SGHAT and FQNNGV. CDR3 DNA: TGTGCCAGCAGCCCGGACTTCTCCTACAATGAGCAGTTCTTC. Translating gives CASSPDFSYNEQFF.

This rearrangement joins TRBV5-1 to TRBJ2-1; D may be TRBD2 (5 bases). In germline, CDR1 is SGHRS, CDR2 YFSETQ. The CDR3 has 14 amino acids. Trimming shortened V by 1 base and J by 2 bases, and 7 bases separated the two germline ends. The CDR3 here is CASSLSGTYNEQFF. CDR3 DNA sequence: TGCGCCAGCAGCTTGAGCGGAACCTACAATGAGCAGTTCTTC.

The chain carries TRBV19 and TRBJ1-5, with D possibly matching TRBD1 (5 bases). Trimming removed 5 bases from V and 2 bases from J, with 7 bases in between. Germline lookup yields CDR1 LNHDA and CDR2 SQIVND (reference sequence). This CDR3 has 13 amino acids. The CDR3 coding sequence is TGTGCCAGTAGTGGGGGAGGCAATCAGCCCCAGCATTTT. Its protein product is CASSGGGNQPQHF.

V usage is TRBV4-1 and J usage is TRBJ2-3, with D unclear. This CDR3 is built from 17 residues. Trimming took off 1 base at V and 0 bases at J, with 14 bases between the two ends. Germline V gene lookup returns CDR1 MGHRA and CDR2 YSYEKL. In DNA form, the CDR3 reads TGCGCCAGCAGCCAAGGGCCACAACAAACTAGCACAGATACGCAGTATTTT. Encoded protein: CASSQGPQQTSTDTQYF.

The CDR3 here is CASSPRSRAKGEQYF. The CDR3 nucleotides are TGTGCCAGCAGCCCCCGTTCCCGGGCCAAGGGCGAGCAGTACTTC. The chain combines TRBV14 with TRBJ2-5; the D is unclear. The tail of the sequence fits TRBJ2-7 better, so the J call may be wrong. Germline V gives CDR1 SGHDN, CDR2 FVKESK. This CDR3 region has 15 residues.

This clone has only a few counts. The chain joins TRBV28 to TRBJ2-2; 7 bases line up with TRBD1. Trimming removed 6 bases from V and 0 bases from J; junction bases left unmatched: 10. There are 17 residues in the CDR3. Germline V lookup: CDR1 MDHEN, CDR2 SYDVKM. The CDR3 coding sequence is TGTGCCAGCAGAGCACACAGGGGCCCCGCGAACACCGGGGAGCTGTTTTTT. It translates to CASRAHRGPANTGELFF.

The chain has TRBV9 and TRBJ1-2; TRBD1 matches 7 bases. Unmatched junction bases numbered 1, after V lost 2 bases and J lost 0 bases. The CDR3 extends over 14 amino acids. The germline V gene has CDR1 SGDLS and CDR2 YYNGEE. Here the CDR3 reads CASSVGQTNYGYTF. The CDR3 nucleotides are TGTGCCAGCAGCGTGGGACAGACTAACTATGGCTACACCTTC.

The rearrangement links TRBV5-6 to TRBJ2-1, with 10 positions matching TRBD2. CDR1 is SGHDT, CDR2 YYEEEE, per germline. With 2 bases clipped from V and 12 bases from J, the junction kept 8 bases outside the gene matches. The CDR3 extends over 14 amino acids. CDR3 sequence: CASSFASGGERQFF. CDR3 nucleotides: TGTGCCAGCAGCTTTGCTAGCGGGGGCGAGAGGCAGTTCTTC.

This sequence joins TRBV4-1 and TRBJ1-4; D is uncertain. Germline V gene sequence: CDR1 MGHRA, CDR2 YSYEKL. V was cut by 2 bases and J by 7 bases, with 8 bases left in between. This CDR3 comprises 13 residues. The CDR3 DNA is TGCGCCAGCAGCCAATTAAACGGTGAAAAACTGTTTTTT. Its protein product is CASSQLNGEKLFF.

V gene TRBV9 combines with J gene TRBJ2-7, with TRBD1 matching over 10 bases. Germline trimming cut 4 bases from V and 6 bases from J; bases unmatched to any gene: 10. The CDR3 contains 15 residues. CDR1 and CDR2 from the germline V gene are SGDLS and YYNGEE. DNA for the CDR3: TGTGCCAGCAGCCCATGGACAGGGGGTGATGGCGAGCAGTACTTC. It encodes CASSPWTGGDGEQYF. Full variable domain (rest looked up from reference TRBV9 and TRBJ2-7): DSGVTQTPKHLITATGQRVTLRCSPRSGDLSVYWYQQSLDQGLQFLIQYYNGEERAKGNILERFSAQQFPDLHSELNLSSLELGDSALYFCASSPWTGGDGEQYFGPGTRLTVT.

The chain links TRBV6-6 to TRBJ1-4, with D unresolved. The CDR3 is made up of 15 amino acids. Germline values: CDR1 MNHNY, CDR2 SVGAGI (reference sequence). Trimming removed 6 bases from V and 4 bases from J, with 15 bases in between. CDR3 in DNA: TGTGCCAGCAGAACCCAAGTGGATGGTAATGAAAAACTGTTTTTT. This translates into CASRTQVDGNEKLFF.

The genes are TRBV29-1 and TRBJ1-5, with D tentatively TRBD1 (6 bases). Germline assignment: CDR1 SQVTM and CDR2 ANQGSEA. The V end lost 4 bases, the J end lost 4 bases, and 8 bases lay between the germline ends. The CDR3 contains 12 residues. The CDR3: CSVGTENQPQHF. The CDR3 region has the DNA TGCAGCGTTGGGACAGAGAATCAGCCCCAGCATTTT.

The chain joins TRBV6-5 to TRBJ1-1; 7 nucleotides match TRBD1. Germline trimming cut 2 bases from V and 8 bases from J; bases unmatched to any gene: 8. This CDR3 has 14 residues. Germline values: CDR1 MNHEY, CDR2 SVGAGI. This CDR3 reads CASSYNPGGVEAFF. The CDR3 nucleotides read TGTGCCAGCAGTTACAATCCAGGGGGAGTAGAAGCTTTCTTT.

The chain couples TRBV13 to TRBJ2-7; no clear D. This CDR3 contains 14 residues. V was cut by 0 bases and J by 7 bases, with 13 bases left in between. Per germline, CDR1 PRHDT and CDR2 FYEKMQ (reference sequence). DNA for the CDR3: TGTGCCAGCAGCTTAGGGACCCCTACACGGGAGCAGTACTTC. Its protein product is CASSLGTPTREQYF.